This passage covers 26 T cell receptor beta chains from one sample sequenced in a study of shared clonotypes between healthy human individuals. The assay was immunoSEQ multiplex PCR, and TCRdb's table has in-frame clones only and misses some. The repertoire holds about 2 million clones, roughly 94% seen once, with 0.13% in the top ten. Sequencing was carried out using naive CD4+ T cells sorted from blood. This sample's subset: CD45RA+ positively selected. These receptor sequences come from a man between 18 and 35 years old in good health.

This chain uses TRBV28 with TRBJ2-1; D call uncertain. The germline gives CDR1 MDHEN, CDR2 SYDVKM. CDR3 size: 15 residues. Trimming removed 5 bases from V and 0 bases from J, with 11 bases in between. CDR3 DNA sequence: TGTGCCAGCAGTCCGCCAAAGAGCTCCTACAATGAGCAGTTCTTC. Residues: CASSPPKSSYNEQFF.

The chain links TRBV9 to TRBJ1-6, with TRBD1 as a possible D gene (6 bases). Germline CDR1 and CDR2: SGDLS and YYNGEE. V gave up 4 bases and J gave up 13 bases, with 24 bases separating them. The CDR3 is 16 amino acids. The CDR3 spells CASSTGPGQQNFPLHF. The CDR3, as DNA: TGTGCCAGCAGCACGGGTCCCGGACAGCAAAATTTCCCCCTCCACTTT.

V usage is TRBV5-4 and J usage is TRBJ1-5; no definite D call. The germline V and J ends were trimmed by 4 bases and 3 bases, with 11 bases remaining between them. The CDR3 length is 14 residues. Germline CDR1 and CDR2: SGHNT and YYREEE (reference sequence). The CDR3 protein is CASSTRRYNQPQHF. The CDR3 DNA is TGTGCCAGCAGCACCCGACGGTACAATCAGCCCCAGCATTTT.

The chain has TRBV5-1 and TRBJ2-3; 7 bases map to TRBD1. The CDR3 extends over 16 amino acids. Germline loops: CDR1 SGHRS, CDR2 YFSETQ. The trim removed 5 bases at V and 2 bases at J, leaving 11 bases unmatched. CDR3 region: CASSLQGIGTTDTQYF. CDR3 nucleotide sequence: TGCGCCAGCAGTTTACAGGGGATCGGGACCACAGATACGCAGTATTTT.

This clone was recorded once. CDR3 nucleotide sequence: TGTGCCAGCAGCGCCCGACAGGGGGATAATCAGCCCCAGCATTTT. Translated, it gives CASSARQGDNQPQHF. The chain employs TRBV7-2 and TRBJ1-5; TRBD1 matches 9 bases. The CDR3 length is 15 residues. CDR1 and CDR2 (germline): SGHTA, FQGNSA. V shed 5 bases and J 4 bases; nucleotides not matched to a gene: 6. Full variable domain (remainder filled in from reference TRBV7-2 and TRBJ1-5): GAGVSQSPSNKVTEKGKDVELRCDPISGHTALYWYRQSLGQGLEFLIYFQGNSAPDKSGLPSDRFSAERTGGSVSTLTIQRTQQEDSAVYLCASSARQGDNQPQHFGDGTRLSIL.

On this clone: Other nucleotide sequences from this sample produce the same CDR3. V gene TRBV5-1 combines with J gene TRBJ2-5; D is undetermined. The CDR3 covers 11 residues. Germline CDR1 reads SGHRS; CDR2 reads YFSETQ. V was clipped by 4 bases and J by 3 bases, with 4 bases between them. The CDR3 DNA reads TGCGCCAGCAGCACGGAAGAGACCCAGTACTTC. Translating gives CASSTEETQYF.

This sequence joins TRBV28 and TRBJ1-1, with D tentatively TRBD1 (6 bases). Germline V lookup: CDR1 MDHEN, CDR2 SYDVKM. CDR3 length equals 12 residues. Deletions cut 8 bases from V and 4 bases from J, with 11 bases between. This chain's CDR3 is CASGEGGTEAFF. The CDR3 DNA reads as TGTGCCAGCGGGGAGGGGGGCACTGAAGCTTTCTTT.

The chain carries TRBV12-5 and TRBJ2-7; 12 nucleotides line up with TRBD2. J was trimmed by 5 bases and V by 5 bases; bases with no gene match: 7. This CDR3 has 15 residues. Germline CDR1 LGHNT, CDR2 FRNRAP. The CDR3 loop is CASGPGLAGLDEQYF. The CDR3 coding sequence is TGTGCTAGTGGTCCAGGACTAGCGGGATTAGACGAGCAGTACTTC.

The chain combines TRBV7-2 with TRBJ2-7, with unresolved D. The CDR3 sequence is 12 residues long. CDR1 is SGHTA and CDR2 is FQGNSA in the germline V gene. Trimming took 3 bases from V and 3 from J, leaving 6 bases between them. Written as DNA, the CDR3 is TGTGCCAGCAGCTTGACCCGCTACGAGCAGTACTTC. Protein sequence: CASSLTRYEQYF.

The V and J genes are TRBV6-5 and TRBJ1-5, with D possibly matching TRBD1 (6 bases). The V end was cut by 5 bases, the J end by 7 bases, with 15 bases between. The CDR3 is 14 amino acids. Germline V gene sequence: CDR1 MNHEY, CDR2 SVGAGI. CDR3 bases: TGTGCCAGCAGTCGATCGGGGGGCACACAGCCCCAGCATTTT. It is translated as CASSRSGGTQPQHF.

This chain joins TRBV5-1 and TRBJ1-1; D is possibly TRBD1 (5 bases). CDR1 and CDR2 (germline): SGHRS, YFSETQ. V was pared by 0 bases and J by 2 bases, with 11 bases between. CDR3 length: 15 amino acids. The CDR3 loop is CASSLVWGQNTEAFF. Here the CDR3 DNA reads TGCGCCAGCAGCTTGGTTTGGGGCCAAAACACTGAAGCTTTCTTT.

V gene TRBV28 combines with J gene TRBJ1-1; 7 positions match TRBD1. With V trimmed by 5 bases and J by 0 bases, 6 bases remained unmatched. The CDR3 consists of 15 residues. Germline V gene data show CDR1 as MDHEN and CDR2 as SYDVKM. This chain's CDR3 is CASSEGTAMNTEAFF. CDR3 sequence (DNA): TGTGCCAGCAGTGAGGGGACAGCCATGAACACTGAAGCTTTCTTT.

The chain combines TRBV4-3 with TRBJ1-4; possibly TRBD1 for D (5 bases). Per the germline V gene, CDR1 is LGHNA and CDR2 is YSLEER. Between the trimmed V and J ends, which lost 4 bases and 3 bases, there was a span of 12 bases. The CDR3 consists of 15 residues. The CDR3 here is CASSPGAGSNEKLFF. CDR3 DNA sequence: TGCGCCAGCAGCCCAGGAGCAGGGTCTAATGAAAAACTGTTTTTT.

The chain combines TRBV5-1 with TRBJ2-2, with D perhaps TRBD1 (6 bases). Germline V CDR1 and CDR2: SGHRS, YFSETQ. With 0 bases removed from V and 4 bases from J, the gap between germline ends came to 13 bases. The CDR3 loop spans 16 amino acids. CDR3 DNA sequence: TGCGCCAGCAGCTTGGATTCAGGGGCCGGCACCGGGGAGCTGTTTTTT. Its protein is CASSLDSGAGTGELFF.

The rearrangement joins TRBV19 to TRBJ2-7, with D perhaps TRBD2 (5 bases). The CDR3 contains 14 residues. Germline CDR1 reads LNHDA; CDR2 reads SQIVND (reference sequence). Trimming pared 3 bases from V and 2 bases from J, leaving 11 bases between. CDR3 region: CASSIGLRPYEQYF. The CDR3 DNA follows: TGTGCCAGTAGTATTGGACTTCGTCCCTACGAGCAGTACTTC.

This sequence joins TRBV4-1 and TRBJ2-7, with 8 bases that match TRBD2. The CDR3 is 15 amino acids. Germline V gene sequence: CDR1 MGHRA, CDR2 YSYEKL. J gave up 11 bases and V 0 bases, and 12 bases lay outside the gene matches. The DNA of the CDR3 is TGCGCCAGCAGCCAAGAAGGACTAGCTTCTAAGCCGGAGTACTTC. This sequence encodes CASSQEGLASKPEYF.

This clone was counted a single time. CDR3 sequence: CASGLVKAGASTDTQYF. CDR3 bases: TGTGCTAGTGGTTTGGTAAAGGCGGGGGCTAGCACAGATACGCAGTATTTT. The chain is built from TRBV12-5 and TRBJ2-3; tentative D call: TRBD2 (7 bases). V was clipped by 0 bases and J by 0 bases, with 13 bases between them. Looked up from germline, CDR1 is LGHNT and CDR2 is FRNRAP. This CDR3 is built from 17 residues.

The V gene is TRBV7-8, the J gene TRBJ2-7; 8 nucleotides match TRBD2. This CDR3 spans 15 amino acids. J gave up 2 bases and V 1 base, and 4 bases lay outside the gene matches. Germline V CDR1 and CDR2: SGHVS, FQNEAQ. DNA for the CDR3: TGTGCCAGCAGCTTAGGGTTAGCGGGGCCCTACGAGCAGTACTTC. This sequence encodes CASSLGLAGPYEQYF.

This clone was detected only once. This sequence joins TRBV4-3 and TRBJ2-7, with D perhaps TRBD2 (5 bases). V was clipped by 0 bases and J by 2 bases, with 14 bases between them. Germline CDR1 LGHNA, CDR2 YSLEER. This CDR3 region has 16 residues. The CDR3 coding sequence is TGCGCCAGCAGCCAAGAGCGAGGGCTACTACCCTACGAGCAGTACTTC. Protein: CASSQERGLLPYEQYF.

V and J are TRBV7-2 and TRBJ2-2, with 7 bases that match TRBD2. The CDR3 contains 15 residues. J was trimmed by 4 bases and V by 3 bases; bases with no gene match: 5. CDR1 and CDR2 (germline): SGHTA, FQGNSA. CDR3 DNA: TGTGCCAGCAGCTTCTATAGGGAGGGCACCGGGGAGCTGTTTTTT. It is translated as CASSFYREGTGELFF.

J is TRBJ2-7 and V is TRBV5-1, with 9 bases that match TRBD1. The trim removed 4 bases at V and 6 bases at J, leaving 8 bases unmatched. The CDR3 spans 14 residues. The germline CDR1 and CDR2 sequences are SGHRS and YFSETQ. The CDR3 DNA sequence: TGCGCCAGCAGCACTGGACAGGGGTGGTCCGAGCAGTACTTC. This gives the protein CASSTGQGWSEQYF. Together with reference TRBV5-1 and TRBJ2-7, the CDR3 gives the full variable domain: KAGVTQTPRYLIKTRGQQVTLSCSPISGHRSVSWYQQTPGQGLQFLFEYFSETQRNKGNFPGRFSGRQFSNSRSEMNVSTLELGDSALYLCASSTGQGWSEQYFGPGTRLTVT.

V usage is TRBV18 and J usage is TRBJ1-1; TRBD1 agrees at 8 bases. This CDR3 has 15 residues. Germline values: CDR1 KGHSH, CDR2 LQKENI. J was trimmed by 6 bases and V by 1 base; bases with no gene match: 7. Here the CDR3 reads CASSPQGQGAAEAFF. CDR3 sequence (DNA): TGTGCCAGCTCACCACAGGGTCAGGGGGCCGCTGAAGCTTTCTTT.

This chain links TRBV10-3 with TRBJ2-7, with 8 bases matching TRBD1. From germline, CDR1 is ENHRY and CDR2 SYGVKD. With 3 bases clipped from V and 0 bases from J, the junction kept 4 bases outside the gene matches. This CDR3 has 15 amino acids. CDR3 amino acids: CAISDRGRGSYEQYF. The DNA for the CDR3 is TGTGCCATCAGTGACAGGGGGCGCGGCTCCTACGAGCAGTACTTC.

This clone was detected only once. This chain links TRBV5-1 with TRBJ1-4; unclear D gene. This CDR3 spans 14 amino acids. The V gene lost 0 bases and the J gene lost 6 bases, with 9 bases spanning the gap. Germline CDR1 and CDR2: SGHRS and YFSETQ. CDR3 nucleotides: TGCGCCAGCAGCTTGGAGGGTAACCATGAAAAACTGTTTTTT. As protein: CASSLEGNHEKLFF.

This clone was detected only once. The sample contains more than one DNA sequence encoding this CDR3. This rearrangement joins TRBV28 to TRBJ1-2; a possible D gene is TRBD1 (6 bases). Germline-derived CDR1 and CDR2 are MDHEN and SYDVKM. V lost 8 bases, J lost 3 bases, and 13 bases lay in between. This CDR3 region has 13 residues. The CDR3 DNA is TGTGCCAGCCGAGGGGGAGGTGACTATGGCTACACCTTC. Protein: CASRGGGDYGYTF.

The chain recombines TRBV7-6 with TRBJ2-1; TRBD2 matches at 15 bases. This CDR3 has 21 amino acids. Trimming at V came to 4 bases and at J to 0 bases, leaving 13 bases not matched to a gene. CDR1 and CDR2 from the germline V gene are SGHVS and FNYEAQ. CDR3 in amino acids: CASSSHLYGTSGGSSYNEQFF. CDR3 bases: TGTGCCAGCAGCTCTCACCTTTACGGGACTAGCGGGGGGAGCTCCTACAATGAGCAGTTCTTC.